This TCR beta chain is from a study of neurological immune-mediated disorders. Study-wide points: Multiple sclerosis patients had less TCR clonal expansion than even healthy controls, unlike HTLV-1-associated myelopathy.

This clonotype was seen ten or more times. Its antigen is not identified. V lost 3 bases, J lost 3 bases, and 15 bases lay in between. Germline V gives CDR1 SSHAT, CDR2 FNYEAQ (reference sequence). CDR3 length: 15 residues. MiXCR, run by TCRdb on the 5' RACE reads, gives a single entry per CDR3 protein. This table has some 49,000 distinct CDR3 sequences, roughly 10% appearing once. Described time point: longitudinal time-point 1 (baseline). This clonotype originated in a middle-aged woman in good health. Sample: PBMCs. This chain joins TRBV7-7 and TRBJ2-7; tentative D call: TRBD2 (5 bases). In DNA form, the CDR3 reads TGTGCCAGCAGCTTCGGTCGGGGTGAAGGCTACGAGCAGTACTTC. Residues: CASSFGRGEGYEQYF.